Listed here are 20 T cell receptor beta chains from one sample, sequenced in a study of CD8+CD57+ T cells in acquired aplastic anemia. CD8+CD57+ cell expansion had been shown by flow cytometry in patients chosen for sequencing. CDR3 and TCR beta VDJ profiling relied on a genomic DNA template. TCRdb reprocessed the reads with MiXCR, giving one entry per CDR3 protein. The repertoire includes 200,000 to 300,000 distinct CDR3 sequences, approximately 80% of them detected once, and less than 50% sits in the top ten. The sequencing input was sorted CD4+, CD8+, or CD8+CD57+ T cells (not recorded which) from PBMCs. Every receptor here comes from a human donor with aplastic anemia.

To note about this clonotype: A much larger clone is a single base away; this may be a read error. The chain is built from TRBV11-3 and TRBJ2-7; D is ambiguous. CDR3 length equals 14 residues. Per the germline V gene, CDR1 is SGHNT and CDR2 is YENEEA. Deletions cut 0 bases from V and 3 bases from J, with 9 bases between. The CDR3 sequence: CASSLDLIGYEQYF. DNA for the CDR3: TGTGCCAGCAGCTTAGATCTGATAGGCTACGAGCAGTACTTC.

On this clonotype: At one end, the junction sequence differs from germline, possibly due to a read error. The chain is built from TRBV19 and TRBJ2-3, with D possibly matching TRBD2 (5 bases). From germline, CDR1 is LNHDA and CDR2 SQIVND (reference sequence). CDR3 size: 14 residues. The CDR3 reads CASSMASGADKQYF. CDR3 nucleotide sequence: TGTGCCAGTAGTATGGCGAGCGGAGCCGACAAGCAGTATTTC.

The chain recombines TRBV29-1 with TRBJ1-2, with D hard to call. With 2 bases removed from V and 5 bases from J, the gap between germline ends came to 12 bases. The CDR3 contains 13 residues. Germline V gene sequence: CDR1 SQVTM, CDR2 ANQGSEA. DNA for the CDR3: TGCAGCGTTGAACTGATAGGGCGGTATGGCTACACCTTC. This sequence encodes CSVELIGRYGYTF.

The V call is TRBV25-1, the J call TRBJ2-6, with a possible D match to TRBD2 (7 bases). Germline V gene data show CDR1 as MGHDK and CDR2 as SYGVNS. Trimming stripped 5 bases from V and 1 base from J, with 12 bases between. The CDR3 is 16 amino acids. The CDR3 DNA reads as TGTGCCAGCAGTAAGGGGGGAGGGTCTGGGGCCAACGTCCTGACTTTC. Its translation: CASSKGGGSGANVLTF.

The V gene is TRBV11-3, the J gene TRBJ2-1, with 7 positions matching TRBD2. The CDR3 length is 16 residues. Germline V gives CDR1 SGHNT, CDR2 YENEEA. Trimming took 0 bases from V and 14 from J; bases not matched to a gene: 16. The CDR3, as DNA: TGTGCCAGCAGCTTAGATCTGACAGCTGCCCCCGGGGGGAAGTTCTTC. This gives the protein CASSLDLTAAPGGKFF.

For this clonotype: The DNA is left out, because the CDR3 cannot be placed on it with certainty; the CDR3 is given as TCRdb lists it. This rearrangement joins TRBV7-7 to TRBJ2-5. The CDR3 spans 15 amino acids, including both terminal residues. Germline lookup yields CDR1 SSHAT and CDR2 FNYEAQ (reference sequence). The CDR3: CAVLGAFQETQYFYF.

The chain links TRBV7-9 to TRBJ2-7; perhaps D is TRBD1 or TRBD2 (5 bases each). From germline, CDR1 is SEHNR and CDR2 FQNEAQ (reference sequence). The V gene lost 3 bases and the J gene lost 4 bases, with 25 bases spanning the gap. This CDR3 contains 18 residues. CDR3 bases: TGTGCCAGCAGCTTTCCTCGCGCCGGGACCACCCTTTCGTACGAGCAGTACGTC. Protein product: CASSFPRAGTTLSYEQYV.

For this clonotype: This likely comes from a read error, as the CDR3 has no conserved phenylalanine or tryptophan at its end. It is unclear where the CDR3 begins or ends on the DNA, so no DNA is shown, and the CDR3 is as TCRdb lists it. The chain joins TRBV9 to TRBJ2-3; TRBD2 is the table's D call, not checked against the DNA. CDR1 is SGDLS and CDR2 is YYNGEE in the germline V gene. 13 amino acids form the CDR3, both terminal residues included. CDR3 sequence: CASSDGGASRNQP.

For this clonotype: Because it lacks the conserved phenylalanine or tryptophan at the end, this CDR3 is likely a read error. Because the CDR3's place on the DNA is in doubt, the DNA is left out and the CDR3 is given as listed by TCRdb. The CDR3 spells CASGDGGANTQDFQSG. This chain uses TRBV2 with TRBJ2-1; the D call in the table, TRBD1, was not verified against the DNA. Inclusive of both ends, the CDR3 amounts to 16 amino acids. Germline-derived CDR1 and CDR2 are SNHLY and FYNNEI.

This chain connects TRBV13 to TRBJ1-6; D remains unclear. Germline values: CDR1 PRHDT, CDR2 FYEKMQ (reference sequence). V was pared by 5 bases and J by 12 bases, with 11 bases between. The CDR3 runs to 12 residues. The DNA of the CDR3 is TGTGCCAGCAGCCCAATTCGGGAACCCCTCCACTTT. This sequence encodes CASSPIREPLHF.

This clonotype was picked up one time. This chain uses TRBV11-3 with TRBJ2-7; weak D call: TRBD2 (8 bases). The V gene's germline CDR1 is SGHNT and CDR2 YENEEA. V lost 3 bases and J lost 1, with 22 bases in between. The CDR3 is 18 amino acids. In DNA form, the CDR3 reads TGTGCCAGCAGCTTTACGGGACTAGGGACAGCCCTTTCCTACGAGCAGTACGTC. It yields the protein CASSFTGLGTALSYEQYV.

This chain joins TRBV29-1 and TRBJ1-3; 7 bases match TRBD1. The length of the CDR3 is 14 residues. The germline V gene has CDR1 SQVTM and CDR2 ANQGSEA. V shed 7 bases and J 3 bases; nucleotides not matched to a gene: 9. Written as DNA, the CDR3 is TGCAGCGGTGGCGCAGGGGGGATTGGAAACACCATATATTTT. Its translation: CSGGAGGIGNTIYF.

J is TRBJ2-3 and V is TRBV10-3, with D tentatively TRBD1 or TRBD2 (5 bases each). Looked up from germline, CDR1 is ENHRY and CDR2 is SYGVKD. V gave up 10 bases and J gave up 0 bases, with 20 bases separating them. The CDR3 is 16 amino acids. CDR3 loop: CATTGSRGPSTDTQYF. The CDR3, as DNA: TGTGCCACCACCGGCTCCCGGGGACCTAGCACAGATACGCAGTATTTT.

In this sample, this clonotype turned up once. One end of the junction fails to match germline, which may point to a read error. J is TRBJ2-3 and V is TRBV5-1; 10 bases line up with TRBD2. CDR3 length: 15 amino acids. Germline loops: CDR1 SGHRS, CDR2 YFSETQ. CDR3 DNA sequence: TGTGCCAGCAGCATGACTAGCGGGTGTGAAGATACGCAGTATTTT. Amino acids: CASSMTSGCEDTQYF.

With respect to this clonotype: No conserved phenylalanine or tryptophan is present at the end of the CDR3, so a read error is the likely explanation. It is unclear where the CDR3 begins or ends on the DNA, so no DNA is shown, and the CDR3 is as TCRdb lists it. The chain combines TRBV9 with TRBJ2-3; the table's D gene call, TRBD1, was not cross checked with the DNA. In germline, CDR1 is SGDLS, CDR2 YYNGEE. A total of 13 residues make up the CDR3, ends included. This CDR3 reads CASSASSRDTPFV.

The CDR3 is CASSPQRSGGTDEQYF. The CDR3 DNA follows: TGTGCCAGCAGCCCCCAAAGAAGCGGGGGGACCGATGAGCAGTATTTT. V and J are TRBV7-9 and TRBJ2-3; 9 bases align to TRBD2. V lost 5 bases to trimming and J lost 11 bases; unmatched junction nucleotides: 17. The germline V gene has CDR1 SEHNR and CDR2 FQNEAQ (reference sequence). This CDR3 has 16 residues.

In this sample, this clonotype turned up once. At one boundary the junction diverges from the germline segment, which might be a read error. V gene TRBV12-5 combines with J gene TRBJ2-1; TRBD2 matches at 10 bases. Germline assignment: CDR1 LGHNT and CDR2 FRNRAP. The CDR3 runs to 13 residues. CDR3 region: CASGLAAGGELVF. The CDR3 nucleotides are TGTGCTAGTGGTTTGGCAGCGGGGGGGGAGCTTGTATTC.

This clonotype was seen only once. It is likely a read error, because the conserved phenylalanine at the end of the CDR3 is missing. No DNA is shown, since the ends of the CDR3 on it are uncertain; the CDR3 is the one TCRdb lists. This rearrangement joins TRBV9 to TRBJ2-3; the D segment call TRBD1 is taken from the table without a DNA check. CDR1 is SGDLS and CDR2 is YYNGEE in the germline V gene. The CDR3 is 12 amino acids long, termini counted. CDR3 loop: CASSVGARQPYI.

The table lists this clonotype with a count of one. Compared with germline, one end of the junction differs, possibly owing to a read error. This chain uses TRBV7-8 with TRBJ2-3; 7 nucleotides match TRBD1. Germline V gene sequence: CDR1 SGHVS, CDR2 FQNEAQ. The CDR3 runs to 14 residues. CDR3 loop: CASSRDRGRYGQNF. The CDR3 nucleotides read TGTGCCAGCAGCCGGGACAGAGGGCGCTATGGGCAAAATTTT.

This clonotype has only one observation. The chain joins TRBV2 to TRBJ2-7, with 13 bases aligning to TRBD2. Germline CDR1 reads SNHLY; CDR2 reads FYNNEI. The CDR3 length is 15 residues. The J segment lost 4 bases and the V segment lost 5 bases, leaving 5 bases of the junction unmatched. The CDR3 region is CASSFGLAGVYEQYF. CDR3 nucleotides: TGTGCCAGCAGTTTCGGACTAGCGGGGGTGTACGAGCAGTACTTC.